This section outlines one TCR beta chain sequence together with its context. How the authors handled the data: From reference gene primer amplification, estimates of nucleated cell counts were derived. Assay used: immunoSEQ multiplex PCR; TCRdb lists only in-frame clones, some missing. The DNA was the basis for D and trimming; V, J and clone size are from that table. The data hold 200,000 to 250,000 clones, with roughly 86% observed a single time. These data are taken from a study of blood T cell repertoires in COVID-19. At the level of the study: Italy, Spain and the United States were the sources of the convalescent and acute COVID-19 samples. Sample material is recorded as cDNA or gDNA derived from T cells, B-cell-depleted T cells, or PBMCs.

Germline V gives CDR1 LGHNA, CDR2 YNFKEQ. Trimming cost V 0 bases and J 2 bases, with 20 bases left between them. The CDR3 totals 18 residues. The V gene is TRBV4-2, the J gene TRBJ2-7; perhaps TRBD2 as D (6 bases). What was sequenced was peripheral blood. The sequence was obtained from a woman aged 25 to 45 who had recovered from COVID-19. For the CDR3, the DNA is TGTGCCAGCAGCCAAGATCTTACGGTGTGGCGGGGCACCTACGAGCAGTACTTC. Translated, it gives CASSQDLTVWRGTYEQYF.